The source of this T cell receptor (beta chain) is a study of blood T cell repertoires in COVID-19. Study details: Donors in the United States, Italy and Spain gave samples during acute or convalescent COVID-19. In each case, the material was cDNA or gDNA derived from T cells, B-cell-depleted T cells, or PBMCs.

The data were produced by immunoSEQ multiplex PCR, yet TCRdb's version contains in-frame clones alone and is incomplete. The sample holds 470,000 or so clones, 87% seen once. Trimming cost V 6 bases and J 9 bases; bases outside gene matches: 10. Germline-derived CDR1 and CDR2 are SGHRS and YFSETQ. The CDR3 totals 14 residues. Participants came from under 30 US areas, aged about 18 to 89 years. Cohort assignment relied on participant-reported clinical history. This chain uses TRBV5-1 with TRBJ2-4; TRBD1 matches at 9 bases. The receptor was derived from a young woman with acute COVID-19. Specimen: PBMCs or T cells enriched from blood (not recorded which). This chain's CDR3 is CASMRDRVGSIQYF. In DNA form, the CDR3 reads TGCGCCAGCATGAGGGACAGGGTTGGAAGCATTCAGTACTTC.